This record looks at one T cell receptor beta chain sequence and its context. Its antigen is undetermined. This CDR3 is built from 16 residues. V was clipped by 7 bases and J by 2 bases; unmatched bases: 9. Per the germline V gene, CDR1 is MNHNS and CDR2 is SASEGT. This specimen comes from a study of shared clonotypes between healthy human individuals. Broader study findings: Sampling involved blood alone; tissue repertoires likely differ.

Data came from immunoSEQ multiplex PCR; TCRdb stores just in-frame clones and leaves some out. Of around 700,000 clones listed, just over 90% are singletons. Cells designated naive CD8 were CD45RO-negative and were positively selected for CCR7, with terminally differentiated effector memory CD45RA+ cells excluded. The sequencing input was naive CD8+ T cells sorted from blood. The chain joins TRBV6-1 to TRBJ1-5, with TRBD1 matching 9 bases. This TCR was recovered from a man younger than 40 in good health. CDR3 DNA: TGTGCCAGCACTGATTCAACAGGGGGCGGCAATCAGCCCCAGCATTTT. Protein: CASTDSTGGGNQPQHF.